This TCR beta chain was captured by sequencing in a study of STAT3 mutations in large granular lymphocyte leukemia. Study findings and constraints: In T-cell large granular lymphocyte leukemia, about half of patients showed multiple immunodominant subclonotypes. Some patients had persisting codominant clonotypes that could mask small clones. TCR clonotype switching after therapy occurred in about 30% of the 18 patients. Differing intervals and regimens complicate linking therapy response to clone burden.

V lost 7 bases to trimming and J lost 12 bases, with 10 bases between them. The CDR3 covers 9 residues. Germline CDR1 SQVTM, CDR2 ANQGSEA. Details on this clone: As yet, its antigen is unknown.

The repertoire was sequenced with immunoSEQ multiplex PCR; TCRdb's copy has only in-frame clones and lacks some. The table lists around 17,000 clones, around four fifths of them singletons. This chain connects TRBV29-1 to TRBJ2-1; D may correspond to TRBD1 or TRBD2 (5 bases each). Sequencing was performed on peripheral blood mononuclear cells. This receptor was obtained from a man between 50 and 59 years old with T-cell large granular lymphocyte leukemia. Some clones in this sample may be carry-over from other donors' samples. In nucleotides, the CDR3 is TGCAGCGCCGGGACCAGGCAGTTCTTC. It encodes CSAGTRQFF.